The rows below give T cell receptor beta chains drawn from one sample of a study of T cells after yellow fever vaccination. TCRdb used MiXCR to reprocess the 5' RACE reads, holding one entry per CDR3 protein. The sample has 350,000 to 450,000 distinct CDR3 sequences; approximately 5.7% are singletons. The sample consisted of PBMCs, taken 5 days after the yellow fever booster vaccination. Every receptor here comes from a man aged 25 to 40 who received the YFV17D yellow fever vaccine. The CDR3 runs from the conserved cysteine through the conserved F or W. A D gene is named only where the DNA matches it firmly. Size values are once, few and many counts, or a class for expanded clones, and some rows have none.

>TRBV10-2|.|.|TRBJ2-1
CASSGTSIRDEQFF
TGCGCCAGCAGTGGAACTAGCATTCGGGATGAGCAGTTCTTC
>TRBV19|few|.|TRBJ2-2
CASSMTQLNTGELFF
TGTGCCAGTAGTATGACTCAACTGAACACCGGGGAGCTGTTTTTT
>TRBV28|many|.|TRBJ2-1
CASSSPSLRYEQFF
TGTGCCAGCAGTTCTCCTAGCTTGAGGTATGAGCAGTTCTTC
>TRBV4-2|many|TRBD2|TRBJ2-3
CASSQDRAGGTDTQYF
TGTGCCAGCAGCCAAGATCGGGCGGGAGGCACAGATACGCAGTATTTT
>TRBV5-1|many|.|TRBJ2-1
CASSLERGEQFF
TGCGCCAGCAGCTTGGAGAGGGGTGAGCAGTTCTTC
>TRBV4-2|.|.|TRBJ2-1
CASSQPYNEQFF
TGTGCCAGCAGCCAACCCTACAATGAGCAGTTCTTC
>TRBV6-2/TRBV6-3|.|TRBD1|TRBJ2-6
CASGGTGLAGANVLTF
TGTGCCAGCGGGGGGACAGGGCTGGCTGGGGCCAACGTCCTGACTTTC
>TRBV7-2|many|.|TRBJ2-2
CASSSLRIPNTGELFF
TGTGCCAGCAGCTCGTTACGGATCCCGAACACCGGGGAGCTGTTTTTT
>TRBV28|few|.|TRBJ1-3
CASREAQGSGNTIYF
TGTGCCAGCAGGGAAGCGCAGGGCTCTGGAAACACCATATATTTT
>TRBV18|.|TRBD1|TRBJ2-5
CASSPPGQAETQYF
TGTGCCAGCTCACCCCCCGGACAGGCAGAGACCCAGTACTTC
>TRBV4-2|.|.|TRBJ2-3
CASSPGVLTDTQYF
TGTGCCAGCAGCCCGGGGGTTCTCACCGATACGCAGTATTTT
>TRBV7-9|few|TRBD1|TRBJ2-4
CASTHPTGERNIQYF
TGTGCCAGCACCCATCCGACAGGGGAGCGCAACATTCAGTACTTC